This T cell receptor (beta chain) stems from a study of vaccination and CD4 T cells after COVID-19. CDR1 SGHDT and CDR2 YYEEEE come from the germline V gene. V trimming: 5 bases; J trimming: 5 bases; junction bases outside the gene matches: 2. The CDR3 extends over 12 amino acids. With the Oncomine TCR Beta short-read assay, DNA from cultured CD4+ T cells was sequenced. TCRdb redid the calling of the PCR reads with MiXCR, one entry per CDR3 protein. The sample lists around 17,000 distinct CDR3 sequences, 30% to 45% seen once, with 14% to 15% in the top ten. Sample treatment: roughly 10-day PBMC culture with coronavirus spike peptide pools or control peptides (ViraFEST assay). As regards this clonotype: The antigen is undetermined.

Sequencing was performed on cultured CD4+ T cells from blood. The chain is built from TRBV5-6 and TRBJ2-5; 8 nucleotides agree with TRBD1. This TCR derives from a human donor with COVID-19. The CDR3 loop is CASSWTGETQYF. The CDR3 coding sequence is TGTGCCAGCAGTTGGACAGGGGAGACCCAGTACTTC.